Each of the 26 T cell receptor beta chains below was sequenced from the same sample in a study of blood T cell repertoires in COVID-19. The table came from immunoSEQ multiplex PCR; TCRdb's copy has only in-frame clones and leaves some out. The sample includes 250,000 to 350,000 clones, 88% of them seen just once. Sequencing was done on a sample of peripheral blood. These receptors came from a woman aged 50 to 60 with active or convalescent COVID-19.

CDR3 nucleotide sequence: TGTGCCAGCAGTGGCAAACCGGGACTAGCCCTCCAAGAGACCCAGTACTTC. As protein: CASSGKPGLALQETQYF. The V gene is TRBV27, the J gene TRBJ2-5; 9 bases are a match to TRBD2. Trimming took 5 bases from V and 1 from J; bases not matched to a gene: 11. From germline, CDR1 is MNHEY and CDR2 SMNVEV (reference sequence). This CDR3 has 17 amino acids.

The sample holds a few counts of this clone. Here the CDR3 reads CAWSVYSGANVLTF. Here the CDR3 DNA reads TGTGCCTGGAGTGTCTATTCTGGGGCCAACGTCCTGACTTTC. This chain uses TRBV30 with TRBJ2-6; D is unresolved. Germline values: CDR1 GTSNPN, CDR2 SVGIG (reference sequence). The CDR3 spans 14 residues. The V gene lost 0 bases and the J gene lost 1 base, with 4 bases spanning the gap.

The J gene is TRBJ2-3, the V gene TRBV27, with 9 bases fitting TRBD2. The CDR3 runs 15 residues. V lost 5 bases to trimming and J lost 5 bases; unmatched junction nucleotides: 8. CDR1 MNHEY and CDR2 SMNVEV come from the germline V gene (reference sequence). The CDR3 is CASSTLAGVRDTQYF. DNA of the CDR3: TGTGCCAGCAGTACCTTAGCGGGAGTCAGAGATACGCAGTATTTT.

CDR3 amino acids: CASSMGLSNQPQHF. The CDR3 DNA reads TGTGCCAGTAGTATGGGACTGAGCAATCAGCCCCAGCATTTT. This sequence joins TRBV19 and TRBJ1-5; tentative D call: TRBD1 (5 bases). The ends were cut back, 3 bases at V and 1 base at J, with 7 bases in the middle. The CDR3 loop spans 14 amino acids. Germline V CDR1 and CDR2: LNHDA, SQIVND (reference sequence).

In its sample, this clone was seen a few times. The CDR3 coding sequence is TGTGCCACGCGCCGAGGCGGCACAGATACGCAGTATTTT. It specifies CATRRGGTDTQYF. The chain joins TRBV10-3 to TRBJ2-3; D gene unclear. Germline V gene sequence: CDR1 ENHRY, CDR2 SYGVKD. Trimming removed 10 bases from V and 1 base from J, with 12 bases in between. The CDR3 extends over 13 amino acids.

The chain uses TRBV18 and TRBJ1-2; weak D call: TRBD1 (6 bases). Germline-derived CDR1 and CDR2 are KGHSH and LQKENI. Between the trimmed V and J ends, which lost 4 bases and 8 bases, there was a span of 17 bases. This CDR3 is built from 14 residues. CDR3 protein: CASSQGDTIQGYTF. As DNA, the CDR3 is TGTGCCAGCTCACAGGGGGACACCATTCAGGGCTACACCTTC. The full variable domain, completed using reference TRBV18 and TRBJ1-2, is NAGVMQNPRHLVRRRGQEARLRCSPMKGHSHVYWYRQLPEEGLKFMVYLQKENIIDESGMPKERFSAEFPKEGPSILRIQQVVRGDSAAYFCASSQGDTIQGYTFGSGTRLTVV.

The gene calls are TRBV30 and TRBJ1-5; possibly TRBD1 for D (5 bases). V lost 0 bases, J lost 4 bases, and 7 bases lay in between. The germline V gene encodes CDR1 GTSNPN and CDR2 SVGIG (reference sequence). The CDR3 length is 13 residues. The CDR3 is CAWSVQVNQPQHF. CDR3 coding DNA: TGTGCCTGGAGTGTACAGGTTAATCAGCCCCAGCATTTT.

Comment on this clone: No conserved phenylalanine or tryptophan ends this CDR3, so it is likely a read error. The limits of the CDR3 on the DNA are not certain, so only TCRdb's listed CDR3 is given. The chain uses TRBV6-6 and TRBJ1-1. Both ends counted, the CDR3 spans 11 residues. Germline V CDR1 and CDR2: MNHNY, SVGAGI (reference sequence). CDR3 residues: CASRNGGATSE.

Details on this clone: Other DNA sequences within the sample encode an identical CDR3. This chain links TRBV2 with TRBJ1-2; possibly TRBD1 for D (6 bases). This CDR3 comprises 12 residues. Trimming cost V 5 bases and J 4 bases, with 8 bases left between them. The germline CDR1 and CDR2 sequences are SNHLY and FYNNEI. As DNA, the CDR3 is TGTGCCAGCAGTCCGGACAGCTATGGCTACACCTTC. It specifies CASSPDSYGYTF. The variable domain in full, completed from reference TRBV2 and TRBJ1-2, reads EPEVTQTPSHQVTQMGQEVILRCVPISNHLYFYWYRQILGQKVEFLVSFYNNEISEKSEIFDDQFSVERPDGSNFTLKIRSTKLEDSAMYFCASSPDSYGYTFGSGTRLTVV.

In DNA form, the CDR3 reads TGTGCCAGCAGTTTAAATAGCGGGAGCCAACTGTCGGGGGAGCAGTACTTC. Its protein product is CASSLNSGSQLSGEQYF. This chain links TRBV28 with TRBJ2-7; 9 bases line up with TRBD2. In germline, CDR1 is MDHEN, CDR2 SYDVKM. After removal of 2 bases from V and 7 bases from J, the junction contained 15 bases not matched to a gene. CDR3 length equals 17 residues.

Here the CDR3 reads CASSFTGVRGQTEAFF. The CDR3 DNA reads as TGCGCCAGCAGCTTTACAGGGGTAAGGGGTCAGACTGAAGCTTTCTTT. The chain joins TRBV5-1 to TRBJ1-1, with TRBD1 identical over 7 bases. This CDR3 region has 16 residues. V shed 2 bases, J shed 5 bases, and the junction held 12 bases outside the gene matches. CDR1 and CDR2 from the germline V gene are SGHRS and YFSETQ.

The chain carries TRBV27 and TRBJ1-2, with a weak D call TRBD1 (6 bases). The CDR3 covers 16 residues. The germline CDR1 and CDR2 sequences are MNHEY and SMNVEV (reference sequence). V gave up 5 bases and J gave up 0 bases, with 16 bases separating them. Here the CDR3 reads CASSNPRGHPNYGYTF. Written as DNA, the CDR3 is TGTGCCAGCAGTAATCCCAGGGGCCACCCTAACTATGGCTACACCTTC.

CDR3 in DNA: TGTGCCAGCTCACCCTTAGCGGGAGGGGCCAATGAGCAGTTCTTC. Encoded protein: CASSPLAGGANEQFF. The rearrangement uses TRBV18 and TRBJ2-1; 11 nucleotides agree with TRBD2. J gave up 6 bases and V 3 bases, and 4 bases lay outside the gene matches. The length of the CDR3 is 15 residues. CDR1 and CDR2 (germline): KGHSH, LQKENI.

This rearrangement joins TRBV27 to TRBJ1-6; unclear D gene. V was shortened by 2 bases and J by 13 bases, with 12 bases between the two germline ends. Germline V gene lookup returns CDR1 MNHEY and CDR2 SMNVEV (reference sequence). This CDR3 has 13 amino acids. DNA of the CDR3: TGTGCCAGCAGTTTACTCTTGCTAGGTCCCCTCCACTTT. Translated: CASSLLLLGPLHF.

The genes are TRBV7-6 and TRBJ1-1; D not resolved. The CDR3 is 13 amino acids. Germline loops: CDR1 SGHVS, CDR2 FNYEAQ. The V gene lost 2 bases and the J gene lost 3 bases, with 7 bases spanning the gap. CDR3 DNA sequence: TGTGCCAGCAGCTTAACGAGGGACACTGAAGCTTTCTTT. Translation: CASSLTRDTEAFF.

This chain links TRBV5-6 with TRBJ1-2; tentatively, D is TRBD1 (6 bases). CDR3 length: 14 residues. Between the trimmed V and J ends, which lost 5 bases and 5 bases, there was a span of 16 bases. The germline CDR1 and CDR2 sequences are SGHDT and YYEEEE. The CDR3 DNA is TGTGCCAGCAGATCTGGACAGTTTACGTATGGCTACACCTTC. This codes for CASRSGQFTYGYTF.

CDR3: CASSLSKGTGGFTDTQYF. CDR3 DNA sequence: TGTGCCAGCAGCCTAAGTAAAGGCACAGGGGGGTTCACAGATACGCAGTATTTT. V is TRBV6-2 or TRBV6-3 and J is TRBJ2-3, with 8 bases that match TRBD1. The CDR3 is 18 residues long. V lost 6 bases to trimming and J lost 2 bases; unmatched junction nucleotides: 16. Germline assignment: CDR1 MNHEY and CDR2 SVGEGT.

This clone showed up just once. The chain links TRBV4-3 to TRBJ2-1, with 12 bases fitting TRBD2. CDR3 length: 16 amino acids. J gave up 8 bases and V 0 bases, and 5 bases lay outside the gene matches. Germline V lookup: CDR1 LGHNA, CDR2 YSLEER. CDR3 protein: CASSQDRTSGTYEQFF. In DNA form, the CDR3 reads TGCGCCAGCAGCCAAGATCGGACTAGCGGGACGTATGAGCAGTTCTTC.

This chain uses TRBV13 with TRBJ1-1; D uncertain. Germline V gene lookup returns CDR1 PRHDT and CDR2 FYEKMQ (reference sequence). Trimming cost V 5 bases and J 4 bases, with 17 bases left between them. The CDR3 is 15 amino acids. The CDR3 DNA is TGTGCCAGCAGCCCGGAGAGTGGGGAGCCCACTGAAGCTTTCTTT. This gives the protein CASSPESGEPTEAFF.

Here the CDR3 reads CASGRTGYTGELFF. The CDR3 DNA is TGTGCCAGCGGCAGGACAGGTTACACCGGGGAGCTGTTTTTT. The J gene is TRBJ2-2, the V gene TRBV7-2; 7 bases agree with TRBD1. The J segment lost 3 bases and the V segment lost 8 bases, leaving 6 bases of the junction unmatched. This CDR3 is built from 14 residues. Germline CDR1 and CDR2: SGHTA and FQGNSA.

The rearrangement joins TRBV19 to TRBJ2-3; possibly TRBD1 for D (5 bases). The CDR3 loop spans 14 amino acids. Germline assignment: CDR1 LNHDA and CDR2 SQIVND (reference sequence). The ends were cut back, 2 bases at V and 3 bases at J, with 9 bases in the middle. CDR3 region: CASSIRGRTDTQYF. The CDR3 coding sequence is TGTGCCAGTAGTATAAGGGGCAGGACAGATACGCAGTATTTT.

This chain uses TRBV3-1 (or the pseudogene TRBV3-2) with TRBJ2-1; D is ambiguous. V was cut by 2 bases and J by 9 bases, with 14 bases left in between. Germline V gives CDR1 LGHDT, CDR2 YNNKEL (reference sequence). The length of the CDR3 is 14 residues. CDR3 amino acids: CASSQRKSSTEQFF. CDR3 sequence (DNA): TGTGCCAGCAGCCAAAGAAAGTCGAGCACTGAGCAGTTCTTC.

This sequence joins TRBV20-1 and TRBJ1-2, with 7 bases that match TRBD1. Germline V CDR1 and CDR2: DFQATT, SNEGSKA (reference sequence). The ends lost 3 bases at V and 11 bases at J; junction bases unmatched: 6. The CDR3 has 11 residues. In DNA, the CDR3 is TGCAGTGCTAGGGGGACAGCCCTTTACACCTTC. Its translation: CSARGTALYTF.

This chain uses TRBV3-1 (or the pseudogene TRBV3-2) with TRBJ2-2, with 10 bases identical to TRBD1. The CDR3 has 15 residues. Losses at the gene ends were 7 bases for V and 7 bases for J; bases not matched to a gene: 9. Germline V gene sequence: CDR1 LGHDT, CDR2 YNNKEL (reference sequence). As DNA, the CDR3 is TGTGCCAGCACCAAGGGACAGGGGTCCAACGGGGAGCTGTTTTTT. Its protein product is CASTKGQGSNGELFF.

The chain's CDR3 is CASSIGTAASYNEQFF. CDR3 DNA sequence: TGCGCCAGCAGCATAGGGACAGCGGCTTCCTACAATGAGCAGTTCTTC. This chain uses TRBV5-1 with TRBJ2-1, with 7 bases identical to TRBD1. The CDR3 has 16 residues. In germline, CDR1 is SGHRS, CDR2 YFSETQ. V lost 4 bases and J lost 1; bases outside the gene matches: 8. The whole variable domain, filled in from reference TRBV5-1 and TRBJ2-1, reads KAGVTQTPRYLIKTRGQQVTLSCSPISGHRSVSWYQQTPGQGLQFLFEYFSETQRNKGNFPGRFSGRQFSNSRSEMNVSTLELGDSALYLCASSIGTAASYNEQFFGPGTRLTVL.

The rearrangement links TRBV20-1 to TRBJ2-1; 10 nucleotides line up with TRBD2. Germline lookup yields CDR1 DFQATT and CDR2 SNEGSKA (reference sequence). CDR3 size: 16 residues. Germline trimming cut 3 bases from V and 3 bases from J; bases unmatched to any gene: 8. CDR3 region: CSASQLAGLDYNEQFF. The CDR3 bases are TGCAGTGCTAGTCAACTAGCGGGACTTGACTACAATGAGCAGTTCTTC.